This entry lists 13 T cell receptor beta chains sequenced from one sample in a study of blood T cell repertoires in COVID-19. Assay: immunoSEQ multiplex PCR; the TCRdb copy retains only in-frame clones and omits some. The sample records 50,000 to 65,000 clones, over 70% being singletons. The sample taken for sequencing was peripheral blood. All receptors derive from a human donor in a cohort sampled during active COVID-19.

This chain uses TRBV5-1 with TRBJ2-7; tentative D call: TRBD1 (5 bases). The CDR3 covers 15 residues. With 4 bases removed from V and 7 bases from J, the gap between germline ends came to 21 bases. The V gene's germline CDR1 is SGHRS and CDR2 YFSETQ. CDR3 coding DNA: TGCGCCAGCAGCCTCGTCACAGGAGCTCTGGGGGAGCAGTACTTC. Translating it yields CASSLVTGALGEQYF.

The chain recombines TRBV30 with TRBJ2-7, with 8 positions matching TRBD1. Germline assignment: CDR1 GTSNPN and CDR2 SVGIG (reference sequence). V was clipped by 2 bases and J by 4 bases; unmatched bases: 13. CDR3 length equals 16 residues. The CDR3 DNA sequence: TGTGCCTGGAGTACTCAGTACCGGGACAGGTCATACGAGCAGTACTTC. Translated: CAWSTQYRDRSYEQYF.

The chain employs TRBV2 and TRBJ2-2; TRBD2 matches 8 bases. The V and J ends lost 7 bases and 1 base, in that order; junction bases with no gene match: 2. CDR1 and CDR2 (germline): SNHLY, FYNNEI. This CDR3 spans 14 amino acids. In nucleotides, the CDR3 is TGTGCCAGCAACGGGGGGGAGAACACCGGGGAGCTGTTTTTT. Translated, it gives CASNGGENTGELFF.

The chain links TRBV7-2 to TRBJ2-3, with 8 bases that match TRBD2. J gave up 4 bases and V 5 bases, and 8 bases lay outside the gene matches. Germline values: CDR1 SGHTA, CDR2 FQGNSA. CDR3 length: 15 residues. CDR3 in amino acids: CASSPGGTRADTQYF. In DNA, the CDR3 is TGTGCCAGCAGCCCGGGTGGGACTAGAGCAGATACGCAGTATTTT.

V and J are TRBV30 and TRBJ1-3; a possible D gene is TRBD1 (6 bases). Germline loops: CDR1 GTSNPN, CDR2 SVGIG (reference sequence). Trimming took 0 bases from V and 0 from J, leaving 15 bases between them. CDR3 length: 17 amino acids. The CDR3 DNA sequence: TGTGCCTGGAGTGTAGAGGGGGGGGTGATCTCTGGAAACACCATATATTTT. It specifies CAWSVEGGVISGNTIYF.

The chain is built from TRBV30 and TRBJ2-2; D perhaps matches TRBD2 (5 bases). V lost 0 bases and J lost 0, with 8 bases in between. This CDR3 contains 15 residues. Germline V lookup: CDR1 GTSNPN, CDR2 SVGIG (reference sequence). CDR3 in amino acids: CAWSVRGANTGELFF. DNA of the CDR3: TGTGCCTGGAGTGTACGGGGAGCGAACACCGGGGAGCTGTTTTTT.

V and J are TRBV4-1 and TRBJ2-7, with 7 bases aligning to TRBD2. Trimming cost V 0 bases and J 6 bases; bases outside gene matches: 8. Germline V CDR1 and CDR2: MGHRA, YSYEKL. The CDR3 contains 15 residues. For the CDR3, the DNA is TGCGCCAGCAGCCAAGATCGACTAGCCGGGGGCGAGCAGTACTTC. It encodes CASSQDRLAGGEQYF.

The chain has TRBV5-8 and TRBJ2-5; 10 positions match TRBD1. Germline lookup yields CDR1 SGHTS and CDR2 YDEGEE. The V segment lost 3 bases and the J segment 4 bases; nucleotides outside the gene matches: 6. This CDR3 is 15 amino acids long. In DNA, the CDR3 is TGTGCCAGCAGCTCATGGACAGGGGGAGCAGAGACCCAGTACTTC. Residues: CASSSWTGGAETQYF.

V usage is TRBV14 and J usage is TRBJ1-1, with a weak D call TRBD1 (5 bases). The CDR3 totals 12 residues. Per the germline V gene, CDR1 is SGHDN and CDR2 is FVKESK. V lost 3 bases to trimming and J lost 8 bases, with 10 bases between them. Here the CDR3 reads CASSHEAGEAFF. The DNA for the CDR3 is TGTGCCAGCAGCCACGAAGCAGGGGAAGCTTTCTTT.

J is TRBJ2-2 and V is TRBV3-1 (or the pseudogene TRBV3-2); 11 bases are shared with TRBD1. This CDR3 has 17 amino acids. With V trimmed by 4 bases and J by 1 base, 5 bases remained unmatched. Per the germline V gene, CDR1 is LGHDT and CDR2 is YNNKEL (reference sequence). The CDR3 here is CASSLPGQGGNTGELFF. CDR3 DNA: TGTGCCAGCAGCCTCCCGGGACAGGGGGGGAACACCGGGGAGCTGTTTTTT.

V usage is TRBV19 and J usage is TRBJ2-3; 7 bases are shared with TRBD1. Trimming removed 10 bases from V and 2 bases from J; junction bases left unmatched: 9. CDR1 LNHDA and CDR2 SQIVND come from the germline V gene (reference sequence). This CDR3 has 14 amino acids. The CDR3 is CATAPGQLTDTQYF. For the CDR3, the DNA is TGTGCCACCGCGCCGGGACAGCTCACAGATACGCAGTATTTT.

This clone was picked up one time. The J gene is TRBJ2-7, the V gene TRBV6-2 or TRBV6-3; 11 bases are shared with TRBD2. The CDR3 runs to 15 residues. With V trimmed by 2 bases and J by 2 bases, 2 bases remained unmatched. CDR1 and CDR2 (germline): MNHEY, SVGEGT. The DNA for the CDR3 is TGTGCCAGCAGTTACCGGACTAGCGGGCCCTACGAGCAGTACTTC. This encodes CASSYRTSGPYEQYF.

This clone has a single count. The chain employs TRBV3-1 (or the pseudogene TRBV3-2) and TRBJ2-3, with 9 nucleotides matching TRBD2. J gave up 5 bases and V 1 base, and 7 bases lay outside the gene matches. Germline V gives CDR1 LGHDT, CDR2 YNNKEL (reference sequence). The length of the CDR3 is 16 residues. This CDR3 reads CASSQGLLAGEDTQYF. For the CDR3, the DNA is TGTGCCAGCAGCCAAGGTCTTTTAGCGGGAGAAGATACGCAGTATTTT.